This record looks at one T cell receptor beta chain sequence and its context. Its antigen is not known. This sample was included in a study of T cell responses to AZD1222 COVID-19 vaccine. Study details: Analyses pooled second doses at about 4 or about 12 weeks.

Data came from immunoSEQ multiplex PCR; TCRdb stores just in-frame clones and leaves some out. The sample has roughly 150,000 clones; 90% to 95% are singletons. The germline V gene encodes CDR1 SGHDT and CDR2 YYEEEE. This CDR3 has 13 amino acids. V dropped 4 bases and J dropped 1 base, with 5 bases sitting between them. Regarding the study as a whole: Spike was spanned by vaccine-associated CD4 TCRs, with dominance at 160-218 and 743-854.

The specimen comprised peripheral blood, sampled on day 0 of AZD1222 vaccination. The chain combines TRBV5-6 with TRBJ2-2; D uncertain. The TCR originated in an adult in good health. The CDR3 is CASSRLNTGELFF. The CDR3 DNA sequence: TGTGCCAGCAGCCGGTTGAACACCGGGGAGCTGTTTTTT.